This entry describes one T cell receptor (beta chain). This entry belongs to a study of cytomegalovirus exposure and HLA in healthy donors. The study sampled nominally healthy donors, though unrecorded immune exposures were likely. PCR primers comprised 60 Vbeta and 13 Jbeta primers. As originally analysed: Around 9.9 million shared chains were among the approximately 76 million unique TCR beta chains that a later analysis counted. The assay was immunoSEQ multiplex PCR, and TCRdb's table has in-frame clones only and misses some. V and J calls and clone size follow that table, whereas D and trimming were derived from the DNA. Its table lists approximately 130,000 clones. Source material: PBMCs. This TCR was recovered from a woman in her sixties in good health and CMV-seronegative.

CDR3 residues: CASTKQSQPQHF. CDR3 DNA: TGTGCCAGCACAAAACAGAGTCAGCCCCAGCATTTT. The chain has TRBV6-6 and TRBJ1-5; D gene unclear. Germline V gene sequence: CDR1 MNHNY, CDR2 SVGAGI (reference sequence). CDR3 size: 12 residues. V was cut by 7 bases and J by 6 bases, with 10 bases left in between.